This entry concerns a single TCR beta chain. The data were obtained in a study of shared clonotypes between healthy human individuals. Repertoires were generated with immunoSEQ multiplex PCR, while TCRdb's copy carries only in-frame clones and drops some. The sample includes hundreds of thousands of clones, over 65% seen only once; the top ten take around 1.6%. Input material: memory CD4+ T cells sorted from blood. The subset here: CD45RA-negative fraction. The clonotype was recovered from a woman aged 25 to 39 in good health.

The CDR3 bases are TGTGCCAGCAGTTACCAAGACAGGGTGGGGAAGGGCTACACCTTC. Amino acids: CASSYQDRVGKGYTF. The J gene is TRBJ1-2, the V gene TRBV6-6; 7 positions match TRBD1. Germline V CDR1 and CDR2: MNHNY, SVGAGI (reference sequence). There are 15 residues in the CDR3. V trimming: 2 bases; J trimming: 8 bases; junction bases outside the gene matches: 11.